This TCR beta chain was captured in a study of CD8+ T cells in alopecia areata. The length of the CDR3 is 11 residues. Between the trimmed V and J ends, which lost 6 bases and 11 bases, there was a span of 16 bases. CDR1 is SQVTM and CDR2 is ANQGSEA in the germline V gene. Treatment denoted: oral pan-JAK inhibitor, 5-10 mg twice daily. The investigators collected lesional scalp punch biopsies and peripheral blood from alopecia areata patients. Sequencing used cDNA as its template, made by extracting RNA and reverse transcribing it. Libraries were prepared by immunoSEQ multiplex PCR; TCRdb keeps only in-frame clonotypes and omits some of them. The sample shows around 290,000 clones, about three fifths of them seen only once.

The source was CD4+ T cells sorted from blood, collected at week 24, from a patient treated with tofacitinib. The TCR originated in a human donor with alopecia areata. The chain carries TRBV29-1 and TRBJ2-5, with D tentatively TRBD1 or TRBD2 (5 bases each). The CDR3 DNA sequence: TGCAGCGTCGGCTCCCAGGGCGGGCAGTACTTC. Translated: CSVGSQGGQYF.